This T cell receptor (beta chain) was captured by sequencing in a study of glioma-infiltrating T cells. This clonotype was observed a few times. TCR alpha and beta CDR3 regions were amplified from RNA using iRepertoire nested multiplex PCR. One entry per CDR3 protein, called by TCRdb with MiXCR from the multiplex PCR reads. The profile shows 90,000 or so distinct CDR3 sequences, 35% to 45% of them singletons. This CDR3 has 14 residues. The germline V gene has CDR1 GTSNPN and CDR2 SVGIG (reference sequence). V gave up 2 bases and J gave up 2 bases; unmatched junction bases: 5. This chain joins TRBV30 and TRBJ2-7; 8 bases are shared with TRBD2. This TCR came from a human donor with low-grade glioma or glioblastoma, undergoing nonglioma brain surgery, or in good health (not recorded which). Sequencing input: glioma tissue, nonneoplastic brain tissue, or PBMCs (not recorded which). In DNA, the CDR3 is TGTGCCTGGAGTTGGGATAGCGGGACCTACGAGCAGTACTTC. It encodes CAWSWDSGTYEQYF.